The clone carrying this T cell receptor (beta chain) was recorded only once. The V segment lost 8 bases and the J segment 7 bases; nucleotides outside the gene matches: 6. Germline CDR1 MDHEN, CDR2 SYDVKM. The CDR3 covers 13 residues. The sample originates from a study of blood T cell repertoires in COVID-19. Study-wide context: Nucleic acid was either cDNA or gDNA, and it came from T cells, B-cell-depleted T cells, or PBMCs.

As originally analysed: It was from reference gene primer amplification that nucleated cell counts were estimated. Assay used: immunoSEQ multiplex PCR; TCRdb lists only in-frame clones, some missing. The DNA gave D and trimming, while V, J and clone size come from that table. In the table there are fewer than 350,000 clones, roughly 86% of which are singletons. The sequencing input was peripheral blood. This chain links TRBV28 with TRBJ1-5, with 9 positions matching TRBD1. This TCR was recovered from a woman in her forties or fifties who had recovered from COVID-19. CDR3 bases: TGTGCCAGCGGTGTCACAGGGGGCCAGCCCCAGCATTTT. It specifies CASGVTGGQPQHF.